The 23 T cell receptor beta chains given below trace back to one sample, sequenced in a study of long-term antiretroviral therapy in people with HIV. The authors ran the immunoSEQ assay, v3.0, at survey level. Data came from immunoSEQ multiplex PCR; TCRdb stores just in-frame clones and leaves some out. The sample records over 15,000 clones, 70% to 85% being singletons. The sample was unsorted PBMCs, taken 0.9 years after starting antiretroviral therapy. The receptor set was obtained from a man between 18 and 29 years old with HIV.

V usage is TRBV10-2 and J usage is TRBJ1-1; 8 positions agree with TRBD1. Losses at the gene ends were 3 bases for V and 7 bases for J; bases not matched to a gene: 7. Germline CDR1 reads WSHSY; CDR2 reads SAAADI. CDR3 length equals 14 residues. In DNA, the CDR3 is TGCGCCAGCAGTGAATGGACAGGGCTGAGTGAAGCTTTCTTT. Protein sequence: CASSEWTGLSEAFF.

This chain uses TRBV28 with TRBJ1-6, with a tentative D call TRBD1 (6 bases). V shed 5 bases and J shed 8 bases, with 16 bases lying between them. CDR1 is MDHEN, CDR2 SYDVKM, per germline. The CDR3 runs to 15 residues. In DNA form, the CDR3 reads TGTGCCAGCAGTGGGTTAACAGGGCGTTATTCACCCCTCCACTTT. Protein product: CASSGLTGRYSPLHF.

The chain uses TRBV5-6 and TRBJ2-7; 8 nucleotides match TRBD1. Trimming removed 4 bases from V and 2 bases from J; junction bases left unmatched: 5. The germline gives CDR1 SGHDT, CDR2 YYEEEE. The CDR3 has 14 amino acids. Written as DNA, the CDR3 is TGTGCCAGCAGCCCCCCGGGACAGGCCTACGAGCAGTACTTC. Residues: CASSPPGQAYEQYF.

The chain joins TRBV7-9 to TRBJ2-5; D may match TRBD1 or TRBD2 (6 bases each). Deletions cut 8 bases from V and 4 bases from J, with 26 bases between. CDR1 and CDR2 (germline): SEHNR, FQNEAQ (reference sequence). The CDR3 consists of 17 residues. The DNA of the CDR3 is TGTGCCAGCGCCTATGGAAGACACGGAGGGGGTCGAGAGACCCAGTACTTC. It specifies CASAYGRHGGGRETQYF.

A few counts support this clone. CDR3 sequence: CASSLIRVQETQYF. The DNA of the CDR3 is TGTGCCAGCAGCTTAATTCGAGTTCAAGAGACCCAGTACTTC. The gene calls are TRBV7-9 and TRBJ2-5; D unresolved. The CDR3 consists of 14 residues. Trimming pared 2 bases from V and 2 bases from J, leaving 9 bases between. Looked up from germline, CDR1 is SEHNR and CDR2 is FQNEAQ (reference sequence).

The rearrangement joins TRBV5-8 to TRBJ2-1; D remains unclear. The V gene's germline CDR1 is SGHTS and CDR2 YDEGEE. V shed 4 bases and J shed 1 base, with 12 bases lying between them. The CDR3 covers 15 residues. The CDR3 is CASSPIGLSYNEQFF. In DNA, the CDR3 is TGTGCCAGCAGCCCCATTGGGTTATCCTACAATGAGCAGTTCTTC.

The chain has TRBV27 and TRBJ2-7, with a possible D match to TRBD1 (6 bases). There are 14 residues in the CDR3. Trimming took off 5 bases at V and 2 bases at J, with 13 bases between the two ends. Germline values: CDR1 MNHEY, CDR2 SMNVEV (reference sequence). CDR3 in amino acids: CASSGDRFAYEQYF. The CDR3 DNA reads as TGTGCCAGCAGTGGAGACAGGTTCGCCTACGAGCAGTACTTC.

The chain couples TRBV10-3 to TRBJ1-6; TRBD1 agrees at 7 bases. Trimming cost V 10 bases and J 9 bases; bases outside gene matches: 15. The CDR3 extends over 15 amino acids. Per germline, CDR1 ENHRY and CDR2 SYGVKD. The CDR3 nucleotides are TGTGCCACTAACATGGGACAGCAAAGTACTTCACCCCTCCACTTT. Its translation is CATNMGQQSTSPLHF.

The chain uses TRBV18 and TRBJ2-1, with no clear D. In germline, CDR1 is KGHSH, CDR2 LQKENI. Deletions cut 7 bases from V and 2 bases from J, with 12 bases between. The CDR3 spans 14 residues. DNA for the CDR3: TGTGCCAGCTGTACCGATGGAACCTACAATGAGCAGTTCTTC. It is translated as CASCTDGTYNEQFF.

The gene calls are TRBV12-5 and TRBJ1-3; 8 nucleotides line up with TRBD1. Germline V gene sequence: CDR1 LGHNT, CDR2 FRNRAP. V dropped 6 bases and J dropped 4; count of bases not matched to a gene: 5. The CDR3 sequence is 14 residues long. CDR3 protein: CASGQGAQGNTIYF. The CDR3 nucleotides are TGTGCTAGTGGGCAGGGGGCCCAAGGAAACACCATATATTTT.

The genes are TRBV27 and TRBJ2-1; 9 bases map to TRBD1. The CDR3 is 12 amino acids. Germline V gives CDR1 MNHEY, CDR2 SMNVEV (reference sequence). V dropped 7 bases and J dropped 12; count of bases not matched to a gene: 7. DNA of the CDR3: TGTGCCAGCACAACAGGGGGCTTCGGGCAGTTCTTC. It is translated as CASTTGGFGQFF.

The table lists this clone with a few counts. CDR3 nucleotides: TGTGCCACCAGCAGAGAACCGACAGGGACTAATGAAAAACTGTTTTTT. Translating it yields CATSREPTGTNEKLFF. The gene calls are TRBV15 and TRBJ1-4, with TRBD1 identical over 7 bases. This CDR3 comprises 16 residues. Germline V gene data show CDR1 as LNHNV and CDR2 as YYDKDF (reference sequence). Germline trimming cut 0 bases from V and 2 bases from J; bases unmatched to any gene: 3.

This chain connects TRBV10-2 to TRBJ2-7, with 7 bases identical to TRBD1. Per germline, CDR1 WSHSY and CDR2 SAAADI. The V and J ends lost 6 bases and 3 bases, in that order; junction bases with no gene match: 5. The CDR3 spans 13 residues. The CDR3 sequence: CASRPGQNYEQYV. In DNA, the CDR3 is TGCGCCAGCAGGCCGGGACAGAACTACGAGCAGTACGTC.

The chain employs TRBV7-9 and TRBJ1-1; D remains unclear. Trimming left V 5 bases short and J 8 bases short, with 15 bases between. Germline V gene data show CDR1 as SEHNR and CDR2 as FQNEAQ (reference sequence). The CDR3 covers 13 residues. CDR3 protein: CASSLSQEAEAFF. The CDR3 DNA reads as TGTGCCAGCAGCCTCTCCCAAGAGGCCGAAGCTTTCTTT.

The chain couples TRBV4-2 to TRBJ2-3; TRBD2 aligns across 9 bases. Trimming removed 8 bases from V and 2 bases from J; junction bases left unmatched: 11. Germline CDR1 is LGHNA and CDR2 is YNFKEQ. The CDR3 loop spans 16 amino acids. The DNA for the CDR3 is TGTGCCAGCGGGGCGGGGGGGCCAGAGCACACAGATACGCAGTATTTT. Translation gives CASGAGGPEHTDTQYF.

V gene TRBV2 combines with J gene TRBJ2-1, with 7 positions matching TRBD1. J gave up 5 bases and V 4 bases, and 8 bases lay outside the gene matches. This CDR3 is built from 15 residues. Germline CDR1 SNHLY, CDR2 FYNNEI. The CDR3 protein is CASSVRQGVDNEQFF. CDR3 nucleotides: TGTGCCAGCAGTGTCCGCCAGGGGGTCGACAATGAGCAGTTCTTC.

The V gene is TRBV6-1, the J gene TRBJ2-6; D is ambiguous. Germline CDR1 reads MNHNS; CDR2 reads SASEGT. The ends were cut back, 2 bases at V and 7 bases at J, with 12 bases in the middle. This CDR3 spans 15 amino acids. The CDR3 spells CASSEIPLSANVLTF. As DNA, the CDR3 is TGTGCCAGCAGTGAAATCCCCCTTAGTGCCAACGTCCTGACTTTC.

The chain uses TRBV2 and TRBJ2-1, with 7 bases fitting TRBD1. This CDR3 region has 16 residues. Germline-derived CDR1 and CDR2 are SNHLY and FYNNEI. J lost 4 bases, V lost 5 bases, and 11 bases had no gene match. For the CDR3, the DNA is TGTGCCAGCAGTCCTATCACAGGGGCCCTTTACAATGAGCAGTTCTTC. Protein sequence: CASSPITGALYNEQFF.

V is TRBV7-9 and J is TRBJ1-1, with D possibly being TRBD1 (5 bases). The V end was cut by 2 bases, the J end by 3 bases, with 10 bases between. Germline lookup yields CDR1 SEHNR and CDR2 FQNEAQ (reference sequence). The CDR3 runs to 14 residues. CDR3: CASSLPGGDTEAFF. In DNA, the CDR3 is TGTGCCAGCAGCTTACCGGGGGGGGACACTGAAGCTTTCTTT.

The genes are TRBV6-1 and TRBJ2-5, with TRBD2 matching 9 bases. J lost 2 bases, V lost 2 bases, and 3 bases had no gene match. Germline values: CDR1 MNHNS, CDR2 SASEGT. The length of the CDR3 is 15 residues. The CDR3 sequence: CASSETAGGQETQYF. The DNA of the CDR3 is TGTGCCAGCAGTGAAACGGCGGGGGGGCAAGAGACCCAGTACTTC.

The rearrangement uses TRBV5-4 and TRBJ2-2, with D perhaps matching TRBD2 (6 bases). From germline, CDR1 is SGHNT and CDR2 YYREEE (reference sequence). This CDR3 spans 15 amino acids. V was pared by 0 bases and J by 3 bases, with 9 bases between. This CDR3 reads CASSLGDSHTGELFF. DNA for the CDR3: TGTGCCAGCAGCTTGGGGGACTCTCACACCGGGGAGCTGTTTTTT.

This chain uses TRBV6-5 with TRBJ2-3, with TRBD1 identical over 11 bases. J lost 4 bases, V lost 6 bases, and 6 bases had no gene match. The CDR3 sequence is 15 residues long. Germline CDR1 reads MNHEY; CDR2 reads SVGAGI. Here the CDR3 DNA reads TGTGCCAGCAGCTCCGAGGACAGGGGGCCAGATACGCAGTATTTT. Protein sequence: CASSSEDRGPDTQYF.

This CDR3 is CASSLTGVTEAFF. CDR3 coding DNA: TGTGCCAGCAGCTTGACAGGGGTGACTGAAGCTTTCTTT. This chain connects TRBV7-9 to TRBJ1-1; 8 bases align to TRBD1. Trimming removed 3 bases from V and 5 bases from J; junction bases left unmatched: 2. Germline V lookup: CDR1 SEHNR, CDR2 FQNEAQ (reference sequence). This CDR3 is 13 amino acids long.